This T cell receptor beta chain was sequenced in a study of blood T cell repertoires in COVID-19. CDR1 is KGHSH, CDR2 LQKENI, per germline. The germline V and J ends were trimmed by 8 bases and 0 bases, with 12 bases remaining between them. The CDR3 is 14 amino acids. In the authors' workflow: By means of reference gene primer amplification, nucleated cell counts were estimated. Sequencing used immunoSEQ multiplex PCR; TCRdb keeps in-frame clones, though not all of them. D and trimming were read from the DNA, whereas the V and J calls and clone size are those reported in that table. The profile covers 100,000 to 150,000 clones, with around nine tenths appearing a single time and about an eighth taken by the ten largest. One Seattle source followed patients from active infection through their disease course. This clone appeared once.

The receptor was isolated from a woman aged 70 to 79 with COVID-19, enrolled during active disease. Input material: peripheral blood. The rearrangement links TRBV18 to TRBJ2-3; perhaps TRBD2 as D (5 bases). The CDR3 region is CASRDYTSTDTQYF. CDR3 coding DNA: TGTGCCAGCCGAGACTATACTAGCACAGATACGCAGTATTTT.